The clone carrying this T cell receptor (beta chain) was recorded many times. Its cognate antigen is unknown. This specimen comes from a study of CD8+CD57+ T cells in acquired aplastic anemia. At the level of the study: Each DNA sample taken from sorted CD4+ and CD8+ cells came to approximately 3.3 ug on average. Average CD4+ read depth in healthy donors was around 11 million reads.

TCR beta VDJ combinations and CDR3 sequences were profiled from genomic DNA. Each CDR3 protein is one row after TCRdb ran MiXCR on the reads. In the table there are about 190,000 distinct CDR3 sequences, 54% of which are singletons. Study-level findings and limits: Patients and controls had in common twenty-nine CD8+ CDR3 sequences. Patients and controls were not found to differ significantly in CD8+ Simpson's diversity.

CDR1 and CDR2 from the germline V gene are SGDLS and YYNGEE. The CDR3 length is 14 residues. The germline V and J ends were trimmed by 0 bases and 9 bases, with 15 bases remaining between them. Material: sorted CD4+, CD8+, or CD8+CD57+ T cells (not recorded which) from PBMCs. The TCR was taken from a human donor in good health, serving as a control. The chain is built from TRBV9 and TRBJ2-5, with D possibly matching TRBD1 (5 bases). The chain's CDR3 is CASSVGFQGDAQYF. CDR3 nucleotides: TGTGCCAGCAGCGTAGGGTTCCAGGGTGATGCCCAGTACTTC.